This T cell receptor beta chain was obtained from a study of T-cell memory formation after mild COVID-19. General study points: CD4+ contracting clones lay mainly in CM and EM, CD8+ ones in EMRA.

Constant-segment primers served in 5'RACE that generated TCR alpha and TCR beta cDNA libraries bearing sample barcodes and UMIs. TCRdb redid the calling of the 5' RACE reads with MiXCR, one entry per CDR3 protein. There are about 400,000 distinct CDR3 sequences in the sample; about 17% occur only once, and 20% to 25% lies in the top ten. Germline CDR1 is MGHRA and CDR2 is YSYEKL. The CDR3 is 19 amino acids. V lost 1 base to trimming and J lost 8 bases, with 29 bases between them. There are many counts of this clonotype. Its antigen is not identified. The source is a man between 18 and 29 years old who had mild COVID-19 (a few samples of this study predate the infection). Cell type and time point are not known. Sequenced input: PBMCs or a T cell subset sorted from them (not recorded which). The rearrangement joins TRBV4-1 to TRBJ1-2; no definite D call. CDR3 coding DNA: TGCGCCAGCAGCCAAGTCTTCCCTTTGTTCGGGAATATCGGTGCGGGCTACACCTTC. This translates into CASSQVFPLFGNIGAGYTF.